Sequencing of this T cell receptor (beta chain) was carried out in a study of cytomegalovirus exposure and HLA in healthy donors (TCRdb year 2017). General notes on the study: An earlier analysis of approximately 590 of the donors reported 250 to 350 Gb of sequence data and roughly 110 million unique TCR beta sequences from 150 million to 200 million T cells. An early release that covered about 600 HLA-typed donors contained approximately 320 gigabases of sequencing data and approximately 85 million unique TCR sequences. Of the 398 genotyped donors, approximately 83% fell in the genetic ancestry cluster associated with self-reported Caucasian donors. The study was designed to test whether signatures of past pathogen exposure could be identified by cataloging public T cell receptors. The T cell repertoires of under 750 subjects were profiled by immunosequencing and related to cytomegalovirus serostatus. Besides the first cohort of around 670 subjects, a separate validation cohort made up of 95 to 150 different subjects was used. To predict cytomegalovirus infection status, the study combined high-throughput TCR immunosequencing, statistical association of individual TCRs with disease status, and machine learning. A later analysis re-analyzed previously published TCR beta repertoires from roughly 690 donors and added high-resolution HLA genotyping to study TCR occurrence patterns. In the later analysis, no new phenotypic data were used to find candidate immune exposures; instead, reliance was placed on TCR beta sequences and their occurrence across donors. An earlier analysis of about 600 of the donors used high-throughput TCR beta sequencing to judge whether each TCR beta V gene segment behaved as functional or pseudogenic. Alongside the repertoire data, information on donor age, sex, ethnicity and CMV serostatus was compiled. Genome-wide SNP genotypes for about 65% of the roughly 670 donors were used in a later genetic analysis, which treated that subset as a discovery cohort. Every discovery cohort repertoire had been produced on one sequencing platform. Both class I and class II loci were covered by HLA typing, at four-digit resolution. Typing coverage differed by locus: A, B, C, DRB1 and DQB1 were typed in roughly 620-630 donors, DQA1 in roughly 510, DPA1 in approximately 610, and DPB1 in 472. Four to six DR-DQ haplotypes were handled as single units for association and clustering, since linkage in the cohort was strong. Across some 400 genotyped donors of the cohort, an average of about 240,000 unique TCR beta nucleotide sequences per donor were sequenced, and roughly 18% of those sequences were non-productive. Study-level results and caveats: In vitro tests confirmed that three of the cytomegalovirus-associated TCR beta chains recognize cytomegalovirus antigens. A later analysis found that TCR association rates varied across HLA loci, with DRB1 alleles showing the most associated TCRs and HLA-C alleles the fewest. Specific HLA alleles were associated with 16,951 TCR beta sequences at a false discovery rate of 0.05 in a later analysis. The earlier analysis of nearly 600 of the donors excluded 15 to 20 rarely observed V segments, including chromosome 9 orphons, because counts were too low. A further reported finding was that TCR beta sequences accurately predicted the HLA-A and HLA-B alleles for most subjects in the first cohort. The presence/absence analyses assumed that sequencing depth was roughly uniform across donors, and that assumption may not be true. In a later analysis, HLA-associated TCR beta chains were found to be more clonally expanded and to have lower generation probabilities than equally common non-associated chains. Cytomegalovirus status was reported to be diagnosed by the classifier with high specificity and sensitivity in both the original and validation cohorts. While some public TCRs were present in many individuals, most TCR sequences turned up only very rarely across donors. A later genetic analysis reported fewer N-insertions in productive TCRs among donors in an Asian-associated ancestry cluster than the roughly 640-donor mean. Some IMGT-functional V segments, including TRBV6-2 and TRBV6-3, could not be told apart with the 87-base-pair reads, so those segments were excluded. Because HLA typing was unavailable for some donors at each locus, only the typed subset was used in association tests. According to the authors, the approach could potentially be generalized to other disease states and immunological phenotypes. For the cohort, immune exposure information was limited to CMV serostatus. In a later analysis, most CMV-associated TCR beta chains were found to appear HLA-restricted, with HLA associations seemingly driven largely by CMV exposure. The sequencing pipeline was judged likely to have produced a cluster of highly shared sequence variants as a technical artifact. Correlated functional status among segregating V segments might reflect linkage disequilibrium, but an unknown experimental factor could not be ruled out. When HLA alleles, especially DR and DQ, strongly co-occurred, attributing TCR associations to individual alleles was difficult. This cohort had only TCR beta chains sequenced, and the lack of alpha or paired-chain data limited which features could be detected. A later genetic analysis associated a missense DCLRE1C variant with V-gene and J-gene trimming of TCR beta chains, and an independent cohort replicated the association. In a later analysis, several top co-occurrence clusters were reported to appear linked to parvovirus B19, influenza, CMV and Epstein-Barr virus. In an earlier analysis of approximately 600 of the donors, most TCR beta V segments were observed in productive rearrangements about 87% or about 30% of the time, broadly matching IMGT annotations. A total of 150 to 200 TCR beta chains were listed by the study as associated with cytomegalovirus.

Libraries came from the immunoSEQ multiplex PCR assay. A mixture of 60 forward primers for TCR Vbeta segments and 13 reverse primers for TCR Jbeta segments was used in the multiplex PCR. Amplification of the CDR3 region of rearranged TCR beta genes was performed with a multiplex PCR assay on genomic DNA. The Illumina HiSeq System was used to sequence the amplified TCR beta libraries as 87-base-pair reads. The paper's processing steps were these. In a later analysis, tens of millions of unique TCR beta chains were counted across the 666 repertoires, and roughly 11 million of these chains were shared by at least two donors. To remove PCR and sequencing errors, raw reads were error-corrected and collapsed into unique sequences using a nearest-neighbor algorithm that merged closely related sequences. Alignment of CDR3 sequences to IMGT reference sequences was used to assign V, D and J gene segments. For a sequence to be retained, at least a six-nucleotide match to both a V gene segment and a J gene segment was required. Rearrangements were classified as productive when the CDR3 lacked stop codons and remained in frame with V and J, and all other rearrangements were classified as non-productive. CDR3 was defined by IMGT convention, running from the second conserved V-encoded cysteine to the conserved J-encoded phenylalanine. Sequences without an unambiguous match to a single V gene segment were excluded from the earlier analysis of 450 to 650 of the donors. An earlier analysis of several hundred of the donors called V segments functional above 56.7% productive rearrangements and segregating when the between-donor standard deviation exceeded 5%. A statistical classification framework was developed to diagnose cytomegalovirus status using the catalog of TCR beta chain sequences. In a later analysis, V and J genes were assigned by comparing TCR nucleotide sequences against IMGT/GENE-DB human TR gene sequences. The TCRdist pipeline was used in a later analysis to assign CDR3 sequences and most-parsimonious VDJ recombination scenarios. A later analysis defined each TCR beta chain by its CDR3 amino acid sequence plus V-gene family, and excluded reads lacking a unique V-gene family. A later analysis removed 450 to 600 highly shared, low-generation-probability nucleotide sequences to deal with suspected cross-contamination and a sequencing artifact. In a later analysis, a clonal expansion index for each public chain was calculated from normalized within-repertoire ranks of inferred template counts. Generation probabilities in a later analysis came from a VDJ recombination model fitted to out-of-frame rearrangements, and those results were checked against IGoR. Hypergeometric tests were used in a later analysis to score TCR-TCR, TCR-HLA and TCR-CMV co-occurrence, with a repertoire-size bias correction applied to the TCR pairs. A later analysis estimated false discovery rates by permuting HLA or CMV assignments 20 times. In a later analysis, co-occurring TCRs were grouped using DBSCAN, and TCRdist sequence similarity was added for clustering within HLA-allele-positive subsets. Repertoires with fewer than 30,000 or more than 120,000 public chains, plus five repertoires with anomalous nucleotide sharing, were excluded from co-occurrence clustering. In TCRdb, the immuneACCESS table is reduced to in-frame sequences with V and J assigned. These tables do not hold every clone; where another copy was compared, an unresolved V gene accounts for under half, and the others remain unexplained. V and J calls and clone size are as listed in that table; D and trimming were resolved from the DNA. Here the sample has about 150,000 clones; about 76% occur a single time. The ten largest clonotypes hold around 3.2% of the sample.

The cohort was made up of about 670 healthy bone marrow donors. All cohort members were sampled while nominally healthy, although unrecorded immune exposures were likely present. CMV serostatus was positive for roughly 290 and negative for about 55% of the roughly 670 cohort members, and was not recorded for this donor. Each donor provided a peripheral blood sample, and peripheral blood mononuclear cells were used for TCR beta sequencing. The Qiagen DNeasy Blood Extraction Kit was used to extract genomic DNA from the blood cell samples. The germline V and J ends show losses of 5 bases and 4 bases respectively, and no gene match explains 8 bases of the junction. Via the germline V gene (reference sequence), CDR1 is LNHDA and CDR2 SQIVND. The CDR3 holds 15 amino acids from the cysteine to the phenylalanine. The DNA shown is the 45-base CDR3, in frame from base 1. Comments on this clone: Its antigen is still unknown. No per-base quality is available; no much larger clone lies one base away.

The sequencing sample was made of PBMCs. The receptor was isolated from a human donor in good health. The rearrangement joined TRBV19 to TRBJ2-7, with 10 bases in between that match TRBD1. CDR3 sequence: CASSSGQGVIYEQYF. The DNA is TGTGCCAGTAGTTCCGGACAGGGGGTGATATACGAGCAGTACTTC.